This entry lists 27 T cell receptor beta chains sequenced from one sample in a study of cytomegalovirus exposure and HLA in healthy donors. Amplification used 60 Vbeta primers and 13 Jbeta primers. Data came from immunoSEQ multiplex PCR; TCRdb stores just in-frame clones and leaves some out. The sample lists roughly 200,000 clones, roughly 79% occurring once. Sequencing was carried out using PBMCs. These receptors were collected from a middle-aged woman in good health and CMV-seronegative.

Regarding this clone: Other DNA sequences of this sample code for an identical CDR3. The chain is built from TRBV30 and TRBJ2-3; 8 nucleotides align to TRBD2. Germline V gene lookup returns CDR1 GTSNPN and CDR2 SVGIG (reference sequence). Trimming at V came to 3 bases and at J to 4 bases, leaving 15 bases not matched to a gene. CDR3 length: 17 residues. In DNA form, the CDR3 reads TGTGCCTGGAGCGCAAAGAGCCGGGGGGGGCCCCCAGATACGCAGTATTTT. Residues: CAWSAKSRGGPPDTQYF. The full variable domain, in which reference TRBV30 and TRBJ2-3 provide the parts outside the CDR3, is SQTIHQWPATLVQPVGSPLSLECTVEGTSNPNLYWYRQAAGRGLQLLFYSVGIGQISSEVPQNLSASRPQDRQFILSSKKLLLSDSGFYLCAWSAKSRGGPPDTQYFGPGTRLTVL.

This clone appeared a single time. The rearrangement joins TRBV6-5 to TRBJ1-2, with a tentative D call TRBD1 (6 bases). The CDR3 spans 14 residues. V dropped 5 bases and J dropped 2 bases, with 12 bases sitting between them. CDR1 is MNHEY and CDR2 is SVGAGI in the germline V gene. The DNA for the CDR3 is TGTGCCAGCAGTGAGGCAGGGGCGAACTATGGCTACACCTTC. As protein: CASSEAGANYGYTF.

V and J are TRBV5-1 and TRBJ1-2; TRBD1 might be the D (6 bases). There are 14 residues in the CDR3. Germline CDR1 and CDR2: SGHRS and YFSETQ. V lost 3 bases to trimming and J lost 4 bases, with 13 bases between them. As DNA, the CDR3 is TGCGCCAGCAGCTCCCAGGGACAAGCCTATGGCTACACCTTC. Protein sequence: CASSSQGQAYGYTF. Complete variable domain (other parts from reference TRBV5-1 and TRBJ1-2): KAGVTQTPRYLIKTRGQQVTLSCSPISGHRSVSWYQQTPGQGLQFLFEYFSETQRNKGNFPGRFSGRQFSNSRSEMNVSTLELGDSALYLCASSSQGQAYGYTFGSGTRLTVV.

The chain employs TRBV7-9 and TRBJ2-7; 10 nucleotides agree with TRBD1. V trimming: 1 base; J trimming: 4 bases; junction bases outside the gene matches: 1. Germline assignment: CDR1 SEHNR and CDR2 FQNEAQ (reference sequence). The CDR3 has 14 residues. The DNA for the CDR3 is TGTGCCAGCAGCTTAGGACAGGGGGCTTACGAGCAGTACTTC. Translation gives CASSLGQGAYEQYF.

V is TRBV28 and J is TRBJ2-7; TRBD2 is a possible D gene (6 bases). From germline, CDR1 is MDHEN and CDR2 SYDVKM. This CDR3 spans 14 amino acids. The V end was cut by 5 bases, the J end by 0 bases, with 11 bases between. The DNA for the CDR3 is TGTGCCAGCAGTCCTAGCGTTAGCTCCTACGAGCAGTACTTC. Translated: CASSPSVSSYEQYF.

The genes are TRBV30 and TRBJ2-5; D call uncertain. The V end was cut by 0 bases, the J end by 4 bases, with 3 bases between. The CDR3 is 11 amino acids. Germline CDR1 reads GTSNPN; CDR2 reads SVGIG (reference sequence). The CDR3 reads CAWSVGETQYF. The CDR3 DNA reads as TGTGCCTGGAGTGTCGGAGAGACCCAGTACTTC.

The chain combines TRBV28 with TRBJ1-2; D is unresolved. The CDR3 covers 17 residues. V lost 3 bases and J 0 bases, leaving 17 bases between the germline ends. Germline V lookup: CDR1 MDHEN, CDR2 SYDVKM. The CDR3 is CASSLMGLQKANYGYTF. CDR3 in DNA: TGTGCCAGCAGTTTGATGGGCCTACAGAAAGCTAACTATGGCTACACCTTC.

This chain uses TRBV30 with TRBJ2-2; D unresolved. Germline V gives CDR1 GTSNPN, CDR2 SVGIG (reference sequence). V lost 0 bases, J lost 4 bases, and 9 bases lay in between. The CDR3 is made up of 14 amino acids. The CDR3 spells CAWSVSLTTGELFF. The CDR3 nucleotides read TGTGCCTGGAGTGTAAGTCTAACCACCGGGGAGCTGTTTTTT.

Note on this clone: Other DNA sequences of this sample code for an identical CDR3. V gene TRBV9 combines with J gene TRBJ1-1; a weak D match, TRBD1 (6 bases). Trimming shortened V by 0 bases and J by 5 bases, and 14 bases separated the two germline ends. The CDR3 contains 15 residues. Germline V gene lookup returns CDR1 SGDLS and CDR2 YYNGEE. The CDR3 bases are TGTGCCAGCAGCGTAGGGGCGGGGGCGCGGACTGAAGCTTTCTTT. The encoded protein is CASSVGAGARTEAFF.

The rearrangement uses TRBV5-6 and TRBJ1-5, with 7 bases that match TRBD1. Germline loops: CDR1 SGHDT, CDR2 YYEEEE. V lost 3 bases to trimming and J lost 2 bases; unmatched junction nucleotides: 5. The CDR3 extends over 15 amino acids. The CDR3 loop reads CASSSSQGGNQPQHF. CDR3 DNA sequence: TGTGCCAGCAGCTCCTCTCAGGGGGGCAATCAGCCCCAGCATTTT.

The chain joins TRBV7-8 to TRBJ1-1; TRBD1 is a possible D gene (6 bases). The ends were cut back, 6 bases at V and 4 bases at J, with 15 bases in the middle. Germline lookup yields CDR1 SGHVS and CDR2 FQNEAQ. The CDR3 extends over 14 amino acids. CDR3 nucleotide sequence: TGTGCCAGCAGACAGGGTAACGGCGGCACTGAAGCTTTCTTT. It encodes CASRQGNGGTEAFF.

The chain carries TRBV5-4 and TRBJ2-5, with TRBD1 identical over 8 bases. The CDR3 sequence is 15 residues long. From germline, CDR1 is SGHNT and CDR2 YYREEE (reference sequence). Losses at the gene ends were 4 bases for V and 5 bases for J; bases not matched to a gene: 10. The CDR3 sequence: CASSPRQGSPETQYF. The CDR3, as DNA: TGTGCCAGCAGCCCGCGACAGGGGTCCCCGGAGACCCAGTACTTC.

This chain connects TRBV18 to TRBJ1-3; D may be TRBD1 (6 bases). There are 16 residues in the CDR3. The germline V gene has CDR1 KGHSH and CDR2 LQKENI. Trimming left V 2 bases short and J 4 bases short, with 15 bases between. The CDR3 protein is CASSPVPGASGNTIYF. The CDR3 DNA follows: TGTGCCAGCTCACCAGTTCCAGGGGCTTCCGGAAACACCATATATTTT.

Points on this clone: Other DNA sequences in this specimen translate into the identical CDR3. This sequence joins TRBV5-1 and TRBJ2-5; D uncertain. The V end was cut by 1 base, the J end by 2 bases, with 3 bases between. The length of the CDR3 is 12 residues. Germline V gives CDR1 SGHRS, CDR2 YFSETQ. DNA for the CDR3: TGCGCCAGCAGCTTGTCTCAAGAGACCCAGTACTTC. This encodes CASSLSQETQYF.

This chain connects TRBV5-1 to TRBJ2-3; TRBD2 aligns across 15 bases. This CDR3 is built from 16 residues. The germline V gene has CDR1 SGHRS and CDR2 YFSETQ. V lost 3 bases to trimming and J lost 6 bases; unmatched junction nucleotides: 5. In DNA form, the CDR3 reads TGCGCCAGCAGCTCTTGGACTAGCGGGGGGGAGGATACGCAGTATTTT. Protein product: CASSSWTSGGEDTQYF.

In DNA form, the CDR3 reads TGCGCCAGCAGCCAATCAGGGGCGTTGGGCTATGGCTACACCTTC. Its translation: CASSQSGALGYGYTF. The rearrangement joins TRBV4-1 to TRBJ1-2; TRBD1 is a possible D gene (6 bases). Germline V gives CDR1 MGHRA, CDR2 YSYEKL. Trimming stripped 2 bases from V and 4 bases from J, with 14 bases between. CDR3 length: 15 amino acids.

The chain links TRBV7-2 to TRBJ1-5, with D possibly matching TRBD1 (6 bases). The CDR3 is 15 residues long. V lost 5 bases and J lost 4, with 15 bases in between. CDR1 and CDR2 (germline): SGHTA, FQGNSA. The CDR3 region is CASSKQGSTNQPQHF. CDR3 nucleotide sequence: TGTGCCAGCAGCAAACAGGGCTCAACTAATCAGCCCCAGCATTTT.

This chain links TRBV7-9 with TRBJ2-7, with 8 bases that match TRBD1. CDR3 length equals 17 residues. Germline V gives CDR1 SEHNR, CDR2 FQNEAQ (reference sequence). The junction had 13 bases not matched to a gene; V was cut back by 6 bases and J by 0 bases. For the CDR3, the DNA is TGTGCCAGCAGGGGTGGACAGGGCACCCATGACTCCTACGAGCAGTACTTC. This translates into CASRGGQGTHDSYEQYF.

The chain employs TRBV5-4 and TRBJ2-6; a possible D gene is TRBD1 (6 bases). The germline V and J ends were trimmed by 4 bases and 0 bases, with 17 bases remaining between them. The CDR3 sequence is 18 residues long. CDR1 SGHNT and CDR2 YYREEE come from the germline V gene (reference sequence). Here the CDR3 DNA reads TGTGCCAGCAGCCGCCCAGGGGTCCCCGACTCTGGGGCCAACGTCCTGACTTTC. It yields the protein CASSRPGVPDSGANVLTF.

There are a few counts of this clone. This sequence joins TRBV5-6 and TRBJ1-1; no definite D call. V was shortened by 4 bases and J by 5 bases, with 9 bases between the two germline ends. The CDR3 runs to 12 residues. Germline V gene data show CDR1 as SGHDT and CDR2 as YYEEEE. CDR3 protein: CASSQGRTEAFF. For the CDR3, the DNA is TGTGCCAGCAGCCAAGGGAGGACTGAAGCTTTCTTT.

The chain links TRBV5-1 to TRBJ1-1; no definite D call. The germline CDR1 and CDR2 sequences are SGHRS and YFSETQ. The CDR3 runs 12 residues. Trimming stripped 5 bases from V and 2 bases from J, with 7 bases between. CDR3 sequence reads: CASRRANTEAFF. CDR3 in DNA: TGCGCCAGCAGGAGGGCAAACACTGAAGCTTTCTTT.

The V gene is TRBV19, the J gene TRBJ1-2; 10 nucleotides line up with TRBD1. The CDR3 spans 15 residues. Trimming took 5 bases from V and 4 from J; bases not matched to a gene: 7. Germline assignment: CDR1 LNHDA and CDR2 SQIVND (reference sequence). CDR3 loop: CASSVSGTGVYGYTF. CDR3 bases: TGTGCCAGTAGTGTCTCCGGGACAGGGGTCTATGGCTACACCTTC.

CDR3: CASGLVGGDEKLFF. CDR3 bases: TGTGCTAGTGGTTTGGTCGGGGGGGATGAAAAACTGTTTTTT. The chain combines TRBV12-5 with TRBJ1-4, with D perhaps TRBD1 (5 bases). Germline lookup yields CDR1 LGHNT and CDR2 FRNRAP. With 0 bases removed from V and 6 bases from J, the gap between germline ends came to 8 bases. The CDR3 loop spans 14 amino acids.

The rearrangement uses TRBV7-2 and TRBJ1-4, with D possibly TRBD1 on 5 matching bases. The CDR3 is 16 residues long. Germline V gene sequence: CDR1 SGHTA, CDR2 FQGNSA. Trimming stripped 5 bases from V and 6 bases from J, with 19 bases between. The CDR3 loop is CASSRIAEGEDEKLFF. Written as DNA, the CDR3 is TGTGCCAGCAGCCGGATTGCTGAAGGGGAGGATGAAAAACTGTTTTTT. Drawing the rest from reference TRBV7-2 and TRBJ1-4, the complete variable domain is GAGVSQSPSNKVTEKGKDVELRCDPISGHTALYWYRQSLGQGLEFLIYFQGNSAPDKSGLPSDRFSAERTGGSVSTLTIQRTQQEDSAVYLCASSRIAEGEDEKLFFGSGTQLSVL.

This clone has just one count. The rearrangement links TRBV30 to TRBJ1-2; D possibly corresponds to TRBD1 (6 bases). Germline CDR1 is GTSNPN and CDR2 is SVGIG (reference sequence). V lost 0 bases and J 4 bases, leaving 9 bases between the germline ends. The CDR3 is 13 residues long. The CDR3 DNA reads as TGTGCCTGGAGTGTACAGACAGGCTATGGCTACACCTTC. It is translated as CAWSVQTGYGYTF.

The chain uses TRBV28 and TRBJ1-4, with a possible D match to TRBD1 (5 bases). The CDR3 covers 15 residues. Germline V gives CDR1 MDHEN, CDR2 SYDVKM. With 5 bases removed from V and 7 bases from J, the gap between germline ends came to 17 bases. CDR3: CASSPADSGGEKLFF. The CDR3 nucleotides read TGTGCCAGCAGTCCCGCGGATTCGGGGGGTGAAAAACTGTTTTTT.

The V call is TRBV5-6, the J call TRBJ2-1, with D uncertain. The CDR3 runs to 15 residues. CDR1 and CDR2 from the germline V gene are SGHDT and YYEEEE. V was cut by 4 bases and J by 0 bases, with 11 bases left in between. The CDR3 loop is CASSKPESSYNEQFF. CDR3 in DNA: TGTGCCAGCAGCAAGCCCGAGAGCTCCTACAATGAGCAGTTCTTC.